The 10 T cell receptor beta chains below all came from one sample that was sequenced in a study of cytomegalovirus exposure and HLA in healthy donors. The PCR had 60 Vbeta and 13 Jbeta primers. Clones were sequenced by immunoSEQ multiplex PCR, and TCRdb holds only the in-frame ones, with some missing. The data show about 190,000 clones, about four fifths seen once. The sequenced material came from PBMCs. The receptor source for this set is a woman between 50 and 59 years old in good health and CMV-seropositive.

This chain links TRBV6-4 with TRBJ2-3, with D perhaps matching TRBD2 (6 bases). The CDR3 has 11 residues. Germline loops: CDR1 MRHNA, CDR2 SNTAGT. Deletions cut 4 bases from V and 9 bases from J, with 8 bases between. CDR3 nucleotides: TGTGCCAGCAGTGGTGCGGGAACGCAGTATTTT. As protein: CASSGAGTQYF.

The rearrangement links TRBV14 to TRBJ1-5; perhaps TRBD1 as D (5 bases). The CDR3 is 13 residues long. Trimming removed 5 bases at V and 5 bases at J, with 10 bases between. Germline V gene lookup returns CDR1 SGHDN and CDR2 FVKESK. For the CDR3, the DNA is TGTGCCAGCAGCTGGGGGACTTATCAGCCCCAGCATTTT. The encoded protein is CASSWGTYQPQHF. The whole variable domain, filled in from reference TRBV14 and TRBJ1-5, reads EAGVTQFPSHSVIEKGQTVTLRCDPISGHDNLYWYRRVMGKEIKFLLHFVKESKQDESGMPNNRFLAERTGGTYSTLKVQPAELEDSGVYFCASSWGTYQPQHFGDGTRLSIL.

Remarks on this clone: The germline gene is not matched at one end of the junction; a read error may be the cause. V usage is TRBV7-9 and J usage is TRBJ1-4; no reliable D call. Per germline, CDR1 SEHNR and CDR2 FQNEAQ (reference sequence). The CDR3 is made up of 12 amino acids. This CDR3 reads CSSISDGEKLFF. CDR3 DNA sequence: TGTTCCAGCATTTCCGACGGGGAAAAACTGTTTTTT.

This clone was recorded only once. This chain uses TRBV2 with TRBJ2-5, with 15 bases fitting TRBD2. The CDR3 covers 15 residues. CDR1 SNHLY and CDR2 FYNNEI come from the germline V gene. Trimming removed 7 bases from V and 5 bases from J; junction bases left unmatched: 5. The CDR3 coding sequence is TGTGCCAGCAAGGGACTAGCGGGGGGTGGGGAGACCCAGTACTTC. Its translation is CASKGLAGGGETQYF. The whole variable domain, remainder taken from reference TRBV2 and TRBJ2-5, is EPEVTQTPSHQVTQMGQEVILRCVPISNHLYFYWYRQILGQKVEFLVSFYNNEISEKSEIFDDQFSVERPDGSNFTLKIRSTKLEDSAMYFCASKGLAGGGETQYFGPGTRLLVL.

J is TRBJ2-3 and V is TRBV6-4; 9 bases map to TRBD1. This CDR3 contains 16 residues. J was trimmed by 2 bases and V by 5 bases; bases with no gene match: 8. Germline V gene lookup returns CDR1 MRHNA and CDR2 SNTAGT. The CDR3 DNA follows: TGTGCCAGCAGTCCCCAAGGACAGGGGCTCACAGATACGCAGTATTTT. Translating gives CASSPQGQGLTDTQYF.

This chain connects TRBV7-2 to TRBJ2-1; 10 bases are shared with TRBD2. CDR3 length: 15 residues. Trimming took 4 bases from V and 8 from J; bases not matched to a gene: 8. Germline-derived CDR1 and CDR2 are SGHTA and FQGNSA. In DNA form, the CDR3 reads TGTGCCAGCAGCTCCTTTAGCGGGGGGATCGATGAGCAGTTCTTC. Translation gives CASSSFSGGIDEQFF.

This clone came up a few times. The genes are TRBV6-5 and TRBJ1-1, with 8 bases identical to TRBD1. The germline gives CDR1 MNHEY, CDR2 SVGAGI. This CDR3 has 12 residues. J lost 11 bases, V lost 8 bases, and 10 bases had no gene match. As DNA, the CDR3 is TGTGCCAGCGGACAGGGAGGGTACCGGGCTTTCTTT. Its protein product is CASGQGGYRAFF.

This clone was detected only once. This chain connects TRBV7-2 to TRBJ1-1; D not resolved. Germline CDR1 reads SGHTA; CDR2 reads FQGNSA. The CDR3 is 13 amino acids. The V end was cut by 2 bases, the J end by 5 bases, with 9 bases between. CDR3 amino acids: CASSLYRQTEAFF. The CDR3 nucleotides read TGTGCCAGCAGCTTATACCGTCAGACTGAAGCTTTCTTT.

A remark on this clone: One junction end does not reproduce the germline sequence, and a read error may be involved. The sample has other DNA sequences that encode this CDR3 too. The chain couples TRBV2 to TRBJ2-3; 7 positions agree with TRBD2. The V gene's germline CDR1 is SNHLY and CDR2 FYNNEI. The length of the CDR3 is 15 residues. The CDR3 DNA is TGCGCCAGCAGTGATTACGGGGGGAGGACAGATACGCAGTATTTT. Amino acids: CASSDYGGRTDTQYF.

This chain connects TRBV19 to TRBJ1-2, with a possible D match to TRBD1 (5 bases). The CDR3 is 14 residues long. Germline loops: CDR1 LNHDA, CDR2 SQIVND (reference sequence). Trimming left V 6 bases short and J 4 bases short, with 15 bases between. CDR3 nucleotides: TGTGCCAGTAGGTCCGACAGACCCCCCTATGGCTACACCTTC. It translates to CASRSDRPPYGYTF. Together with reference TRBV19 and TRBJ1-2, the CDR3 gives the full variable domain: DGGITQSPKYLFRKEGQNVTLSCEQNLNHDAMYWYRQDPGQGLRLIYYSQIVNDFQKGDIAEGYSVSREKKESFPLTVTSAQKNPTAFYLCASRSDRPPYGYTFGSGTRLTVV.